This T cell receptor (beta chain) appears in the sequencing data of a study of CD8 T cells in Susac syndrome. Study in general: Blood was drawn from Susac syndrome patients while they were therapy-naive, on corticosteroids, or on intravenous immunoglobulin alone.

The authors reverse transcribed roughly 0.5 to 1 ug RNA with random hexamers. The method of amplification for TCR beta CDR3 was immunoSEQ multiplex PCR, covering 54 Vbeta and 13 Jbeta. One entry per CDR3 protein, called by TCRdb with MiXCR from the immunoSEQ multiplex PCR reads. This sample has 120,000 to 150,000 distinct CDR3 sequences; 90% to 97% occur once, and the top ten carry about 0.08%. Trimming removed 3 bases at V and 0 bases at J, with 2 bases between. This CDR3 contains 12 residues. CDR1 and CDR2 (germline): SQVTM, ANQGSEA. V usage is TRBV29-1 and J usage is TRBJ2-2; D ambiguous. The sample was CD4+ T cells from PBMCs. This TCR came from a human donor with Susac syndrome. The chain's CDR3 is CSVDPNTGELFF. CDR3 DNA: TGCAGCGTTGATCCGAACACCGGGGAGCTGTTTTTT.